The clone carrying this T cell receptor (beta chain) was recorded many times. Antigen specificity is unknown. Researchers took RNA transcripts and amplified the TCR beta CDR3 regions from them. In the first-round RT-PCR of the TCR CDR3, the HTBI primer set was used. From the multiplex PCR reads, TCRdb called clonotypes with MiXCR, one entry per CDR3 protein. In the table there are hundreds of thousands of distinct CDR3 sequences, around 22% of which are singletons. The CDR3 is made up of 11 amino acids. Trimming took off 6 bases at V and 4 bases at J, with 10 bases between the two ends. Germline V CDR1 and CDR2: SQVTM, ANQGSEA. The data originate from a study of T cells in Graves' hyperthyroidism and ophthalmopathy. Study results and caveats: The model made its ophthalmopathy prediction, and onset followed a median approximately 7 months later.

Sequencing used blood. The sequence came from a woman in her thirties with Graves' ophthalmopathy. The V call is TRBV29-1, the J call TRBJ2-7; D possibly corresponds to TRBD1 (5 bases). CDR3 coding DNA: TGCAGCGTAAGGGGCCAGTACGAGCAGTACTTC. It translates to CSVRGQYEQYF.